This T cell receptor beta chain is drawn from a study of cytomegalovirus exposure and HLA in healthy donors. Study-level results: The study carried out a later analysis of TCR beta sequences. It associated about 15,000 of them with specific HLA alleles at a false discovery rate of 0.05. A cluster of highly shared sequence variants was likely a sequencing artifact.

Researchers ran the PCR with 60 Vbeta and 13 Jbeta primers. TCRdb's copy holds only in-frame clones and misses some; the assay was immunoSEQ multiplex PCR. Of roughly 180,000 clones in the sample, approximately 80% were seen once. As regards this clone: Antigen specificity is unknown.

The ends were cut back, 5 bases at V and 3 bases at J, with 14 bases in the middle. CDR1 MNHEY and CDR2 SVGAGI come from the germline V gene. The CDR3 spans 15 residues. Likely unrecorded immune exposures existed in these nominally healthy donors. The chain links TRBV6-5 to TRBJ1-5; weak D call: TRBD1 (6 bases). Sequencing was carried out using PBMCs. The receptor was isolated from a woman younger than 35 in good health and CMV-seronegative. In DNA, the CDR3 is TGTGCCAGCAGTCAGGCAGGGGTTTACAATCAGCCCCAGCATTTT. Amino acids: CASSQAGVYNQPQHF.